This T cell receptor (beta chain) emerged from a study of post-analysis software for immune sequencing data. General study findings and limits: The study found TRBV5-6, TRBV5-1 and TRBV20-1 among roughly 5 TRBV segments more frequent in patients than controls.

cDNA libraries of TCR beta carried unique molecular identifiers. TCRdb ran MiXCR on the PCR reads and lists one entry per CDR3 protein. The sample records about 820,000 distinct CDR3 sequences, around 50% being singletons. Between the trimmed V and J ends, which lost 3 bases and 6 bases, there was a span of 6 bases. CDR3 length: 11 residues. In germline, CDR1 is KGHSH, CDR2 LQKENI. This clonotype was detected a few times. Its specificity is unknown. The J gene is TRBJ2-7, the V gene TRBV18; no firm D call. Source material: blood. This clonotype was sampled from a girl between 10 and 17 years old with multiple sclerosis. CDR3 residues: CASSPGLEQYF. CDR3 nucleotide sequence: TGTGCCAGCTCACCCGGGCTCGAGCAGTACTTC.